This is a list of T cell receptor beta chains from one sample in a study of beta chain features in type 1 diabetes. The data were produced by immunoSEQ multiplex PCR, yet TCRdb's version contains in-frame clones alone and is incomplete. There are 680,000 or so clones in the sample; around a sixth occur only once, and approximately 0.099% lies in the top ten. Sequenced: naive CD4+ T cells from blood. Source of these receptors: a man aged 18 to 29 in good health. CDR3s include the opening cysteine and the closing phenylalanine or tryptophan. The D gene is left open where the match is weak. Size is stated for part of the rows, as once, few or many counts, or as a class when the clone is expanded.

cdr3_nt cdr3_aa v_call clone_size d_call j_call
TGTGCCAGCACCGGAGGTAGGCGGACTGTGGAGCAGTACTTC CASTGGRRTVEQYF TRBV28 few - TRBJ2-7
TGCGCCAGCAGCCAAGAATTTTATCAGCCCCAGCATTTT CASSQEFYQPQHF TRBV4-1 - - TRBJ1-5
TGTGCCAGCAGCCAAGATGTCCTAGCGCAACCCTACGAGCAGTACTTC CASSQDVLAQPYEQYF TRBV4-2 - - TRBJ2-7
TGTGCCAGCAGCTTAGCGACCGAAAGAGGACTGTTTTTT CASSLATERGLFF TRBV7-2 - - TRBJ1-4
TGCGCCAGCACTCGGACGACCGGGGAGCTGTTTTTT CASTRTTGELFF TRBV5-1 few - TRBJ2-2
TGTGCCAGCAGCCGATTGAGGACAAAATCTAATGAAAAACTGTTTTTT CASSRLRTKSNEKLFF TRBV7-9 few - TRBJ1-4
TGTGCCAGCAGCGTAGGGACTACCTACAATGAGCAGTTCTTC CASSVGTTYNEQFF TRBV7-8 few TRBD2 TRBJ2-1
TGTGCCATCAGTGAGTCCGAGGGCCTAGCGGGAGGGCCCTCCTACAATGAGCAGTTCTTC CAISESEGLAGGPSYNEQFF TRBV10-3 - TRBD2 TRBJ2-1
TGTGCCAGCAGTACAGGGGGCGGCTATGGCTACACCTTC CASSTGGGYGYTF TRBV5-4 - TRBD1 TRBJ1-2
TGTGCCAGCAGTTTGAGACTAGCGGGGTACAATGAGCAGTTCTTC CASSLRLAGYNEQFF TRBV27 few TRBD2 TRBJ2-1
TGTGCCAGCAGCCCGTTTACGGCGGCCGGGGAGCTGTTTTTT CASSPFTAAGELFF TRBV7-2 - - TRBJ2-2
TGTGCCATCAGTGGTGGGGCACATAGCAATCAGCCCCAGCATTTT CAISGGAHSNQPQHF TRBV10-3 - - TRBJ1-5
TGCGCCAGCAGCTTATACAGGGGGCTAAATACAGATACGCAGTATTTT CASSLYRGLNTDTQYF TRBV5-1 once TRBD1 TRBJ2-3
TGTGCCAGCAGCGTAGGAGGACTAGCGCGGGGCAATGAGCAGTTCTTC CASSVGGLARGNEQFF TRBV9 - TRBD2 TRBJ2-1
TGTGCCAGCAGCACGCGGACGGGGCCCTCCTACAATGAGCAGTTCTTC CASSTRTGPSYNEQFF TRBV7-8 few - TRBJ2-1
TGTGCCAGCAGTCTGGAGGGGGCCCCGGATCAGCCCCAGCATTTT CASSLEGAPDQPQHF TRBV6-1 - TRBD1 TRBJ1-5
TGTGCCAGCAGAGACAGGGGAGACGGCAATCAGCCCCAGCATTTT CASRDRGDGNQPQHF TRBV6-6 - TRBD1 TRBJ1-5
TGTGCCAGCACTACAGGGTCGGGAGAGACCCAGTACTTC CASTTGSGETQYF TRBV18 few - TRBJ2-5